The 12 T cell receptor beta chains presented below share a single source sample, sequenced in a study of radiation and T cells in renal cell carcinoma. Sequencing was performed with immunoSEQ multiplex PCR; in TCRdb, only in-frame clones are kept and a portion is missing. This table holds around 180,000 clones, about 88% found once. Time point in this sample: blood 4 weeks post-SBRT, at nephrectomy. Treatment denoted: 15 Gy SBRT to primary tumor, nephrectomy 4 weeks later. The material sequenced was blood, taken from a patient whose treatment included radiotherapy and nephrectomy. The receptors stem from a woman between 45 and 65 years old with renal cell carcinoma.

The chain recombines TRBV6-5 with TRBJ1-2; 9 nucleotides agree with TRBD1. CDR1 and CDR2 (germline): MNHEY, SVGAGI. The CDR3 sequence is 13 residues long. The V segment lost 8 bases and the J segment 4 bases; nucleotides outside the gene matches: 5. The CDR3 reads CASGTGRIYGYTF. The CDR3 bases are TGTGCCAGCGGGACAGGGCGAATCTATGGCTACACCTTC.

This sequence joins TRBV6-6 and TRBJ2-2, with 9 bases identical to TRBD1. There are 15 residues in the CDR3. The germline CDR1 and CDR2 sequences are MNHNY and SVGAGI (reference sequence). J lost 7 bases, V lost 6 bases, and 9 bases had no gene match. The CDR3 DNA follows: TGTGCCAGCAGCCCCGGGACAGGGTACGTCGGGGAGCTGTTTTTT. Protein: CASSPGTGYVGELFF.

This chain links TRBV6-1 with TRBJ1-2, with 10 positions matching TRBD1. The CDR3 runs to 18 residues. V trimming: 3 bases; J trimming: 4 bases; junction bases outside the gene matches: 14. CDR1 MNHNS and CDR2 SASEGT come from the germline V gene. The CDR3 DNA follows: TGTGCCAGCAGTGAGGCCCACCGTCAGACAGGGGGCGGCTATGGCTACACCTTC. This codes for CASSEAHRQTGGGYGYTF.

The DNA of the CDR3 is TGTGCCAGCAGCTTAATCGTCGAGTGGCACTTGGTTAATGGCTACACCTTC. Residues: CASSLIVEWHLVNGYTF. The chain recombines TRBV7-2 with TRBJ1-2; D ambiguous. Germline values: CDR1 SGHTA, CDR2 FQGNSA. The CDR3 has 17 amino acids. The V end lost 2 bases, the J end lost 6 bases, and 22 bases lay between the germline ends.

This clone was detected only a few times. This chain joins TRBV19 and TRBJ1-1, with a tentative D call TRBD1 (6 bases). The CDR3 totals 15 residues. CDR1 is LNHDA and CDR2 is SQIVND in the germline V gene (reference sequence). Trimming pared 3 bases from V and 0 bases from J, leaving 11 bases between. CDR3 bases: TGTGCCAGTAGTATCAACAGGGCAGTGAACACTGAAGCTTTCTTT. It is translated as CASSINRAVNTEAFF.

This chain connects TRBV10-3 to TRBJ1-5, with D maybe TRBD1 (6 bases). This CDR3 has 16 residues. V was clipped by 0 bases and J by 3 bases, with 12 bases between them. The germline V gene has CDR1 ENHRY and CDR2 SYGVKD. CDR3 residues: CAISESKGGHNQPQHF. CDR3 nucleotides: TGTGCCATCAGTGAGTCTAAGGGGGGACACAATCAGCCCCAGCATTTT.

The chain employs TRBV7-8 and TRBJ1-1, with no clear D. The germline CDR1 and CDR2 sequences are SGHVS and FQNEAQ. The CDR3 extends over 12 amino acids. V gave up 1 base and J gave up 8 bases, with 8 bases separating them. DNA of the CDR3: TGTGCCAGCAGCTTAGTAGGGTTAGAAGCTTTCTTT. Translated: CASSLVGLEAFF.

CDR3 sequence: CASSIFGTESGNTIYF. The CDR3 DNA reads as TGTGCCAGTAGTATATTCGGGACAGAATCTGGAAACACCATATATTTT. The chain joins TRBV19 to TRBJ1-3, with 7 bases aligning to TRBD1. The V gene's germline CDR1 is LNHDA and CDR2 SQIVND (reference sequence). V lost 2 bases to trimming and J lost 1 base; unmatched junction nucleotides: 5. The CDR3 totals 16 residues.

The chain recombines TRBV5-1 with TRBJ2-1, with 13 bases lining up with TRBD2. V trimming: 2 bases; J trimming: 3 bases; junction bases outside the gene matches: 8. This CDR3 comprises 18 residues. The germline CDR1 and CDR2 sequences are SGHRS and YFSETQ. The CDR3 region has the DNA TGCGCCAGCAGCTTCGGACTAGCGGGGGAGAGGGACTACAATGAGCAGTTCTTC. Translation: CASSFGLAGERDYNEQFF. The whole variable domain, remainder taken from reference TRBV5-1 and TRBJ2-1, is KAGVTQTPRYLIKTRGQQVTLSCSPISGHRSVSWYQQTPGQGLQFLFEYFSETQRNKGNFPGRFSGRQFSNSRSEMNVSTLELGDSALYLCASSFGLAGERDYNEQFFGPGTRLTVL.

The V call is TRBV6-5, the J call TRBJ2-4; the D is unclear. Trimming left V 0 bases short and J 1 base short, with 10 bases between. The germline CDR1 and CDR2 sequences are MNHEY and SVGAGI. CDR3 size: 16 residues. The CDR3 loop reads CASSYSKRLAKNIQYF. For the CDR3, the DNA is TGTGCCAGCAGTTACTCTAAGAGGCTCGCCAAAAACATTCAGTACTTC.

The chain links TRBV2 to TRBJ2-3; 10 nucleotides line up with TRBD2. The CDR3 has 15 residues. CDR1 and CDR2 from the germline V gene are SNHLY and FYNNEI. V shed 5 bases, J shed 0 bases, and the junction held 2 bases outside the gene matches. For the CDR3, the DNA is TGTGCCAGCAGTTCTAGCGGGGGAAGCACAGATACGCAGTATTTT. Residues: CASSSSGGSTDTQYF.

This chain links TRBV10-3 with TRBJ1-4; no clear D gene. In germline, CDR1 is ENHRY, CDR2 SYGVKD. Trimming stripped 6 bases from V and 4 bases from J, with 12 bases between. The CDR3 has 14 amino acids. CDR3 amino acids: CAISKAGSNEKLFF. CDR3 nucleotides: TGTGCCATCAGCAAAGCCGGGAGTAATGAAAAACTGTTTTTT.